One sample yielded the 23 T cell receptor beta chains listed below, sequenced in a study of T cells in Graves' hyperthyroidism and ophthalmopathy. Regions amplified from RNA transcripts were the TCR beta CDR3 regions. When the TCR CDR3 underwent first-round RT-PCR, the HTBI primer set was used. TCRdb ran MiXCR on the multiplex PCR reads and lists one entry per CDR3 protein. In the table there are about half a million distinct CDR3 sequences, roughly 24% of which are singletons. Sequencing input: blood. The receptors come from a woman aged 30 to 39 with Graves' ophthalmopathy.

The CDR3 DNA sequence: TGTGCCAGCACCCTTGGCCGGGACAGGGTTACTGGGGCCAACGTCCTGACTTTC. Translating it yields CASTLGRDRVTGANVLTF. The chain joins TRBV12-3 or TRBV12-4 to TRBJ2-6, with 9 bases fitting TRBD1. The CDR3 spans 18 residues. The V and J ends lost 7 bases and 2 bases, in that order; junction bases with no gene match: 12.

This clonotype was counted a single time. The chain couples TRBV20-1 to TRBJ1-2, with 7 bases matching TRBD1. CDR3 length: 14 residues. The ends lost 6 bases at V and 4 bases at J; junction bases unmatched: 11. Germline loops: CDR1 DFQATT, CDR2 SNEGSKA (reference sequence). CDR3 sequence reads: CSAASTGVVYGYTF. The CDR3 DNA follows: TGCAGTGCGGCATCCACAGGGGTTGTCTATGGCTACACCTTC.

This clonotype was seen only a few times. The chain links TRBV11-2 to TRBJ1-3, with D hard to call. CDR1 and CDR2 from the germline V gene are SGHAT and FQNNGV. V was trimmed by 5 bases and J by 5 bases, leaving 13 bases between them. The CDR3 consists of 14 residues. The CDR3 DNA reads as TGTGCCAGCAGCCTTAGTGGTGTGAGAAACACCATATATTTT. Residues: CASSLSGVRNTIYF.

Many counts were recorded for this clonotype. The V call is TRBV3-1, the J call TRBJ2-7, with D possibly being TRBD1 (5 bases). The CDR3 runs 17 residues. Trimming pared 2 bases from V and 3 bases from J, leaving 20 bases between. Per the germline V gene, CDR1 is LGHDT and CDR2 is YNNKEL (reference sequence). The CDR3 DNA reads TGTGCCAGCAGCCAACCTGCTTCCGGGTCAGGGAACTACGAGCAGTACTTC. Amino acid sequence: CASSQPASGSGNYEQYF.

This clonotype has at least ten counts. The CDR3 DNA reads as TGTGCCACCAGCAGAGCCGGGGAGCTCTATGGCTACACCTTC. Translated: CATSRAGELYGYTF. J is TRBJ1-2 and V is TRBV15; D gene unclear. V lost 1 base to trimming and J lost 4 bases, with 10 bases between them. There are 14 residues in the CDR3. The germline gives CDR1 LNHNV, CDR2 YYDKDF (reference sequence).

The chain recombines TRBV27 with TRBJ2-7; no reliable D call. The germline V gene encodes CDR1 MNHEY and CDR2 SMNVEV (reference sequence). The V end lost 3 bases, the J end lost 2 bases, and 17 bases lay between the germline ends. This CDR3 contains 16 residues. The CDR3 reads CASSFLWTDEPYEQYF. In nucleotides, the CDR3 is TGTGCCAGCAGTTTTTTGTGGACGGACGAACCCTACGAGCAGTACTTC.

Ten or more counts support this clonotype. The chain uses TRBV4-3 and TRBJ1-2; no definite D call. The CDR3 has 15 amino acids. Germline values: CDR1 LGHNA, CDR2 YSLEER. Trimming cost V 0 bases and J 4 bases, with 12 bases left between them. CDR3 nucleotide sequence: TGCGCCAGCAGCCAAGATCTCGAGCCTCGCTATGGCTACACCTTC. The encoded protein is CASSQDLEPRYGYTF.

Points on this clonotype: The conserved final phenylalanine or tryptophan is absent from the CDR3, which likely points to a read error. The rearrangement uses TRBV6-5 and TRBJ1-1; no clear D gene. V gave up 0 bases and J gave up 5 bases, with 13 bases separating them. CDR3 length: 15 amino acids. Germline V CDR1 and CDR2: MNHEY, SVGAGI. CDR3 DNA: TGTGCCAGCAGTTACTCTAGAAGGTCGAGGACTGAAGCTTTCTAT. Its translation: CASSYSRRSRTEAFY.

The sample holds many counts of this clonotype. This chain links TRBV7-2 with TRBJ1-2; 10 nucleotides match TRBD1. V was clipped by 6 bases and J by 8 bases; unmatched bases: 6. This CDR3 contains 13 residues. In germline, CDR1 is SGHTA, CDR2 FQGNSA. Here the CDR3 reads CASSRDRGQGYTF. The CDR3 DNA reads TGTGCCAGCAGTCGAGACAGGGGGCAAGGCTACACCTTC. Full variable domain (rest looked up from reference TRBV7-2 and TRBJ1-2): GAGVSQSPSNKVTEKGKDVELRCDPISGHTALYWYRQSLGQGLEFLIYFQGNSAPDKSGLPSDRFSAERTGGSVSTLTIQRTQQEDSAVYLCASSRDRGQGYTFGSGTRLTVV.

This clonotype has a count of ten or more. The rearrangement joins TRBV7-2 to TRBJ1-1; 11 nucleotides match TRBD1. The trim removed 3 bases at V and 5 bases at J, leaving 5 bases unmatched. The CDR3 has 15 amino acids. Per germline, CDR1 SGHTA and CDR2 FQGNSA. CDR3: CASSFTRDRGTEAFF. For the CDR3, the DNA is TGTGCCAGCAGCTTTACCCGGGACAGGGGGACTGAAGCTTTCTTT.

This clonotype was counted at least ten times. A read error may produce the germline difference seen at one junction end. The rearrangement joins TRBV27 to TRBJ2-7; 10 bases align to TRBD2. There are 13 residues in the CDR3. The germline V gene encodes CDR1 MNHEY and CDR2 SMNVEV (reference sequence). The DNA of the CDR3 is TGTGCCAGCCGTTTAGCGGGAGGACACGAGCAGTACTTC. Protein product: CASRLAGGHEQYF.

CDR3 bases: TGTGCCACCAGTGATTCAGGGGGGTCAGGTCAGCCCCAGCATTTT. Translated, it gives CATSDSGGSGQPQHF. The rearrangement links TRBV24-1 to TRBJ1-5, with 7 nucleotides matching TRBD1. Trimming took 2 bases from V and 6 from J; bases not matched to a gene: 6. Germline V CDR1 and CDR2: KGHDR, SFDVKD. The CDR3 sequence is 15 residues long.

This clonotype was picked up a small number of times. The limits of the CDR3 on the DNA are not certain, so only TCRdb's listed CDR3 is given. The genes are TRBV6-1 and TRBJ2-5; TRBD2 is the table's D call and was not checked against the DNA. Germline CDR1 MNHNS, CDR2 SASEGT. The CDR3 is 17 amino acids long, termini counted. The CDR3 sequence is CASSDRYYTFGSGTQYF.

The J gene is TRBJ1-2, the V gene TRBV7-6; the match to TRBD1 covers 9 bases. After removal of 4 bases from V and 7 bases from J, the junction contained 19 bases not matched to a gene. The CDR3 totals 18 residues. Germline V gene lookup returns CDR1 SGHVS and CDR2 FNYEAQ. Here the CDR3 reads CASSSRPGQGSEGVGYTF. The CDR3 region has the DNA TGTGCCAGCAGCTCCCGTCCGGGACAGGGAAGTGAAGGGGTTGGCTACACCTTC.

This chain links TRBV6-1 with TRBJ2-7, with D hard to call. In germline, CDR1 is MNHNS, CDR2 SASEGT. Trimming removed 4 bases at V and 2 bases at J, with 6 bases between. The CDR3 is 12 residues long. For the CDR3, the DNA is TGTGCCAGCAGTGCGTCGACCTACGAGCAGTACTTC. The encoded protein is CASSASTYEQYF.

In this sample, this clonotype turned up a few times. This sequence joins TRBV6-4 and TRBJ2-2, with D unclear. With 2 bases removed from V and 4 bases from J, the gap between germline ends came to 5 bases. Germline CDR1 and CDR2: MRHNA and SNTAGT. The CDR3 covers 13 residues. CDR3 nucleotides: TGTGCCAGCAGTGACCCCCCCACCGGGGAGCTGTTTTTT. Amino acids: CASSDPPTGELFF.

The table lists this clonotype with many counts. The CDR3 DNA sequence: TGTGCTAGGGGCGAGGATCACTTTAACTATGGCTACACCTTC. It encodes CARGEDHFNYGYTF. V and J are TRBV12-5 and TRBJ1-2, with D unresolved. The V gene lost 9 bases and the J gene lost 1 base, with 15 bases spanning the gap. CDR3 length: 14 residues. The germline V gene has CDR1 LGHNT and CDR2 FRNRAP.

The genes are TRBV6-1 and TRBJ1-5; TRBD1 matches 9 bases. Germline V gene data show CDR1 as MNHNS and CDR2 as SASEGT. CDR3 length equals 15 residues. Trimming cost V 6 bases and J 4 bases; bases outside gene matches: 7. The CDR3, as DNA: TGTGCCAGCAGCCGGCTTGGGACAGGGAATCAGCCCCAGCATTTT. It yields the protein CASSRLGTGNQPQHF.

This clonotype showed up many times. The V call is TRBV2, the J call TRBJ2-7; TRBD1 aligns across 7 bases. V lost 8 bases, J lost 0 bases, and 7 bases stayed unmatched. The CDR3 contains 14 residues. CDR1 and CDR2 (germline): SNHLY, FYNNEI. The CDR3 region is CASGGQRSSYEQYF. The CDR3 DNA sequence: TGTGCCAGCGGGGGACAGCGGAGCTCCTACGAGCAGTACTTC.

The CDR3 sequence is CASKGSESDTEAFF. The CDR3 DNA follows: TGTGCCAGCAAAGGGTCGGAGTCGGACACTGAAGCTTTCTTT. This chain links TRBV6-1 with TRBJ1-1; D is unresolved. Germline V gives CDR1 MNHNS, CDR2 SASEGT. The CDR3 length is 14 residues. Trimming took 7 bases from V and 3 from J, leaving 15 bases between them.

This clonotype has a single count. The chain uses TRBV5-1 and TRBJ2-2; no firm D call. CDR1 SGHRS and CDR2 YFSETQ come from the germline V gene. The CDR3 covers 15 residues. The V gene lost 2 bases and the J gene lost 0 bases, with 8 bases spanning the gap. The CDR3 nucleotides read TGCGCCAGCAGCTTTCAAGGGCCGAACACCGGGGAGCTGTTTTTT. Amino acid sequence: CASSFQGPNTGELFF. The full variable domain, rest sourced from reference TRBV5-1 and TRBJ2-2, is KAGVTQTPRYLIKTRGQQVTLSCSPISGHRSVSWYQQTPGQGLQFLFEYFSETQRNKGNFPGRFSGRQFSNSRSEMNVSTLELGDSALYLCASSFQGPNTGELFFGEGSRLTVL.

Many counts were recorded for this clonotype. The chain couples TRBV6-5 to TRBJ2-7; D is unclear. This CDR3 is 14 amino acids long. Trimming shortened V by 0 bases and J by 6 bases, and 12 bases separated the two germline ends. Germline CDR1 reads MNHEY; CDR2 reads SVGAGI. The CDR3 coding sequence is TGTGCCAGCAGTTACTCTTCCCCGACGTCCGAGCAGTACTTC. As protein: CASSYSSPTSEQYF.

This clonotype was observed once. This rearrangement joins TRBV24-1 to TRBJ1-2; 8 bases match TRBD1. CDR3 length: 13 amino acids. Losses at the gene ends were 4 bases for V and 6 bases for J; bases not matched to a gene: 3. Germline CDR1 KGHDR, CDR2 SFDVKD. The CDR3 nucleotides are TGTGCCACCAGTGACGCGGACAGGGATGGCTACACCTTC. This encodes CATSDADRDGYTF.